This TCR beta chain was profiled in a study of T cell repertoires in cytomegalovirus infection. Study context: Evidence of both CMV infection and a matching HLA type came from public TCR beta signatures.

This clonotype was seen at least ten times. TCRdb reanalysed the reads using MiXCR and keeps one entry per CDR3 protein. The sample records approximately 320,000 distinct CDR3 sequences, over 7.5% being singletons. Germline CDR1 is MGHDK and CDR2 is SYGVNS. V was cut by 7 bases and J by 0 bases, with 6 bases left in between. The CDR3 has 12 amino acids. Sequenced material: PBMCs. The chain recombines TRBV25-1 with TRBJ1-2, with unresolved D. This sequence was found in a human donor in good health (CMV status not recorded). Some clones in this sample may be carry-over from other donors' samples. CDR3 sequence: CASKRPNYGYTF. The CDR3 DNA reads TGTGCCAGCAAGCGACCTAACTATGGCTACACCTTC.